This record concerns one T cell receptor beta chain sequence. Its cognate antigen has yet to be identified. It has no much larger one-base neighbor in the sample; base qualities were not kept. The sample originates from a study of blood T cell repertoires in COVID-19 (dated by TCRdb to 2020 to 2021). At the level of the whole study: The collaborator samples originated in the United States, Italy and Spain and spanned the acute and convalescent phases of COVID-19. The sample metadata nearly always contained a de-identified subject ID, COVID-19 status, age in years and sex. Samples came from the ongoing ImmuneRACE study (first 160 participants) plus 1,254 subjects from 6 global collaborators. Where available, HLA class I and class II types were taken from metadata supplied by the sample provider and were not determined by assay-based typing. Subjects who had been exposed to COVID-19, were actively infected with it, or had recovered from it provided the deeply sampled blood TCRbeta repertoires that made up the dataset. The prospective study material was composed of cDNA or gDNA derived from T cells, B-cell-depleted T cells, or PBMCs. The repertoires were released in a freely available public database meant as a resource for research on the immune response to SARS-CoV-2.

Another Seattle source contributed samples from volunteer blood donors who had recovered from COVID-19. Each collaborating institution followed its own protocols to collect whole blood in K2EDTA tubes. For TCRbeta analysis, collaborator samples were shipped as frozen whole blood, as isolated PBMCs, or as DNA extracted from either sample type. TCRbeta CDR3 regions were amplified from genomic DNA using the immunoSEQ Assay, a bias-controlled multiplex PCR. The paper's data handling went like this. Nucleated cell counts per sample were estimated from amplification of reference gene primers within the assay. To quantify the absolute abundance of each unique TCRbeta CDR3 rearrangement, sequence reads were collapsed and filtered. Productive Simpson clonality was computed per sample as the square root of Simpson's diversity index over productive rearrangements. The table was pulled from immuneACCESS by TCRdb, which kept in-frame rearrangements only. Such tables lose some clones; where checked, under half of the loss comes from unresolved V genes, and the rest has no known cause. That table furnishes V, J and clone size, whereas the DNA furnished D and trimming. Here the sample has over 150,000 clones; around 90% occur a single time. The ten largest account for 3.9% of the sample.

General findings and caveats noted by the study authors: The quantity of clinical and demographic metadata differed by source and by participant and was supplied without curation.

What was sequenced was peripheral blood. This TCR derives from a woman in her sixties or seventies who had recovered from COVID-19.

CDR3 sequence: CASSQGVSSSYEQYF. The base sequence is TGTGCCAGCAGCCAAGGAGTGAGTAGTTCTTACGAGCAGTACTTC. Here the chain combines TRBV3-1 (or the pseudogene TRBV3-2) and TRBJ2-7, with the D segment identity uncertain. The germline V gene (reference sequence) yields LGHDT for CDR1 and YNNKEL for CDR2. The CDR3 has 15 amino acids, counting the end cysteine and phenylalanine. The retained sequence is limited to the CDR3, 45 bases, with the frame set at the first base. Cut back by 1 base and 4 bases, the V and J ends lie 14 bases apart.